The 31 T cell receptor beta chains given below trace back to one sample, sequenced in a study of CD8 T cells in ankylosing spondylitis. Broader study findings: The study identified a TCR beta motif of fewer than 10 highly homologous variants that appeared characteristic of ankylosing spondylitis blood.

TCRdb called the 5' RACE reads again in MiXCR, with one record for every CDR3 protein. The sample includes under 850,000 distinct CDR3 sequences, around 17% of them seen just once. Antigen specificity for these receptors is unknown. The specimen sequenced was blood, either unsorted or a sorted T cell fraction (not recorded which). The source is a male donor with ankylosing spondylitis.

This rearrangement joins TRBV12-3 or TRBV12-4 to TRBJ2-7; D is tentatively TRBD1 or TRBD2 (5 bases each). The V and J ends lost 1 base and 2 bases respectively, with 15 bases between them. The CDR3 runs 16 residues. CDR3 sequence: CASSLGWGSQTYEQYF. The CDR3 nucleotides are TGTGCCAGCAGTTTAGGGTGGGGGTCTCAGACCTACGAGCAGTACTTC.

This clonotype was counted a few times. The gene calls are TRBV20-1 and TRBJ2-6, with TRBD1 as a possible D gene (6 bases). CDR1 is DFQATT and CDR2 is SNEGSKA in the germline V gene (reference sequence). The CDR3 has 17 amino acids. V dropped 2 bases and J dropped 2 bases, with 16 bases sitting between them. CDR3 in DNA: TGCAGTGCTAGATTCGGACAGACGTCCCCTGGGGCCAACGTCCTGACTTTC. This codes for CSARFGQTSPGANVLTF.

V gene TRBV12-3 or TRBV12-4 combines with J gene TRBJ2-5; D is tentatively TRBD1 or TRBD2 (5 bases each). The CDR3 loop spans 14 amino acids. V was shortened by 5 bases and J by 1 base, with 11 bases between the two germline ends. CDR3 region: CASSPRGSQETQYF. The CDR3 DNA is TGTGCCAGCAGTCCCCGGGGCAGCCAAGAGACCCAGTACTTC.

The chain carries TRBV5-6 and TRBJ1-1; D is possibly TRBD1 (5 bases). This CDR3 has 13 residues. Trimming pared 5 bases from V and 7 bases from J, leaving 15 bases between. Per germline, CDR1 SGHDT and CDR2 YYEEEE. CDR3 nucleotides: TGTGCCAGCAGACGAAGGCTACAGGATGAAGCTTTCTTT. This gives the protein CASRRRLQDEAFF.

This chain joins TRBV27 and TRBJ1-2, with D tentatively TRBD1 (5 bases). Trimming shortened V by 6 bases and J by 4 bases, and 18 bases separated the two germline ends. The germline gives CDR1 MNHEY, CDR2 SMNVEV (reference sequence). The CDR3 has 15 amino acids. CDR3 residues: CASRAAGTDFYGYTF. The CDR3 coding sequence is TGTGCCAGCAGGGCAGCAGGGACGGATTTCTATGGCTACACCTTC.

This sequence joins TRBV3-1 and TRBJ2-1; the match to TRBD2 covers 12 bases. The CDR3 has 16 amino acids. CDR1 LGHDT and CDR2 YNNKEL come from the germline V gene (reference sequence). Unmatched junction bases numbered 4, after V lost 0 bases and J lost 7 bases. The CDR3 nucleotides are TGTGCCAGCAGCCAAGACCTAGCGGGGGGGCGAAATGAGCAGTTCTTC. Residues: CASSQDLAGGRNEQFF.

The V call is TRBV5-1, the J call TRBJ1-2; D is possibly TRBD1 (5 bases). This CDR3 spans 13 amino acids. Germline lookup yields CDR1 SGHRS and CDR2 YFSETQ. Trimming cost V 1 base and J 3 bases, with 7 bases left between them. The CDR3 is CASSLRDYYGYTF. CDR3 coding DNA: TGCGCCAGCAGCTTGAGGGACTACTATGGCTACACCTTC.

The chain employs TRBV7-3 and TRBJ2-2; TRBD1 is a possible D gene (5 bases). This CDR3 spans 15 amino acids. The V end was cut by 5 bases, the J end by 7 bases, with 17 bases between. CDR1 is SGHTA and CDR2 is FQGTGA in the germline V gene. CDR3 DNA sequence: TGTGCCAGCAGCCAACAGGCGGACCGGAACGGGGAGCTGTTTTTT. Its protein is CASSQQADRNGELFF.

This clonotype has only a few counts. This chain connects TRBV10-3 to TRBJ1-2; the D is unclear. Per germline, CDR1 ENHRY and CDR2 SYGVKD. There are 15 residues in the CDR3. V lost 0 bases to trimming and J lost 1 base, with 9 bases between them. CDR3 sequence (DNA): TGTGCCATCAGTGAGTCGTACGGGGTTAACTATGGCTACACCTTC. It yields the protein CAISESYGVNYGYTF.

This clonotype was observed a handful of times. The CDR3 coding sequence is TGCGCCAGCAGCGAGGGGAGGGGCACCTACAATGAGCAGTTCTTC. Protein: CASSEGRGTYNEQFF. This sequence joins TRBV5-1 and TRBJ2-1; TRBD2 matches 7 bases. The V gene's germline CDR1 is SGHRS and CDR2 YFSETQ. The CDR3 spans 15 residues. V dropped 4 bases and J dropped 2; count of bases not matched to a gene: 6.

This clonotype was observed a handful of times. As DNA, the CDR3 is TGTGCCAGCAGCAACGACAGGCGACTCCACTTT. Encoded protein: CASSNDRRLHF. The V and J genes are TRBV7-9 and TRBJ1-6; weak D call: TRBD1 (6 bases). The CDR3 totals 11 residues. Trimming removed 5 bases from V and 16 bases from J, with 12 bases in between. Germline assignment: CDR1 SEHNR and CDR2 FQNEAQ (reference sequence). Full variable domain (rest looked up from reference TRBV7-9 and TRBJ1-6): DTGVSQNPRHKITKRGQNVTFRCDPISEHNRLYWYRQTLGQGPEFLTYFQNEAQLEKSRLLSDRFSAERPKGSFSTLEIQRTEQGDSAMYLCASSNDRRLHFGNGTRLTVT.

The chain joins TRBV6-5 to TRBJ2-1; 7 bases match TRBD1. J gave up 0 bases and V 3 bases, and 8 bases lay outside the gene matches. CDR1 and CDR2 from the germline V gene are MNHEY and SVGAGI. This CDR3 region has 17 residues. In DNA, the CDR3 is TGTGCCAGCAGTTATCTAACAGGGGTTAGCTCCTACAATGAGCAGTTCTTC. Protein sequence: CASSYLTGVSSYNEQFF.

This chain connects TRBV3-1 to TRBJ1-4; 7 bases map to TRBD1. The V and J ends lost 2 bases and 7 bases, in that order; junction bases with no gene match: 7. The germline CDR1 and CDR2 sequences are LGHDT and YNNKEL (reference sequence). The CDR3 is 15 amino acids. CDR3 loop: CASSQFGDSGEKLFF. Here the CDR3 DNA reads TGTGCCAGCAGCCAATTCGGGGACAGCGGTGAAAAACTGTTTTTT.

J is TRBJ2-7 and V is TRBV29-1, with D possibly matching TRBD2 (6 bases). In germline, CDR1 is SQVTM, CDR2 ANQGSEA. CDR3 length: 16 residues. Trimming took 4 bases from V and 2 from J, leaving 21 bases between them. The CDR3 DNA follows: TGCAGCGTTGGGGCTCGGTCGGGGGTGTATCCCTACGAGCAGTACTTC. Its protein product is CSVGARSGVYPYEQYF.

This clonotype was found many times. One junction end disagrees with the germline gene, perhaps due to a read error. The rearrangement joins TRBV3-1 to TRBJ2-5; no firm D call. This CDR3 has 13 residues. CDR1 and CDR2 from the germline V gene are LGHDT and YNNKEL (reference sequence). The CDR3 loop is CASSKEGGETQYF. In DNA form, the CDR3 reads TGTGCCAGCAGCAAAGAAGGTGGGGAGACCCAGTACTTC.

The V and J genes are TRBV20-1 and TRBJ2-3, with 12 nucleotides matching TRBD2. J lost 6 bases, V lost 2 bases, and 12 bases had no gene match. This CDR3 is 17 amino acids long. CDR1 DFQATT and CDR2 SNEGSKA come from the germline V gene (reference sequence). The DNA for the CDR3 is TGCAGTGCTAGACTAGCGGGAGGGCCTATTTCATACGATACGCAGTATTTT. This sequence encodes CSARLAGGPISYDTQYF.

This clonotype has only a few counts. The genes are TRBV27 and TRBJ2-7; D is possibly TRBD2 (5 bases). V lost 2 bases and J lost 5, with 13 bases in between. Germline V gene lookup returns CDR1 MNHEY and CDR2 SMNVEV (reference sequence). The CDR3 extends over 14 amino acids. The CDR3 nucleotides are TGTGCCAGCAGTTTAGGTGGGAGTCTCAACGAGCAGTACTTC. This codes for CASSLGGSLNEQYF.

The V call is TRBV20-1, the J call TRBJ1-2; no clear D. The CDR3 consists of 13 residues. From germline, CDR1 is DFQATT and CDR2 SNEGSKA (reference sequence). V lost 0 bases to trimming and J lost 4 bases, with 9 bases between them. This CDR3 is CSARDGRGYGYTF. The CDR3 DNA reads as TGCAGTGCTAGAGATGGGCGGGGCTATGGCTACACCTTC.

Only a few counts were recorded for this clonotype. The chain recombines TRBV20-1 with TRBJ2-3, with 9 bases identical to TRBD2. The CDR3 totals 16 residues. V gave up 5 bases and J gave up 1 base; unmatched junction bases: 10. Germline V gene data show CDR1 as DFQATT and CDR2 as SNEGSKA (reference sequence). The CDR3 sequence is CSAESRTSAGTDTQYF. The CDR3 coding sequence is TGCAGTGCTGAGTCCAGGACTAGCGCAGGCACAGATACGCAGTATTTT.

This clonotype has more than one count but fewer than ten. The CDR3 reads CASSQENSNQPQHF. The CDR3 nucleotides are TGCGCCAGCAGCCAAGAGAATAGCAATCAGCCCCAGCATTTT. The chain recombines TRBV4-1 with TRBJ1-5; unclear D gene. CDR1 is MGHRA, CDR2 YSYEKL, per germline. The CDR3 is made up of 14 amino acids. V dropped 0 bases and J dropped 0 bases, with 3 bases sitting between them.

The J gene is TRBJ2-7, the V gene TRBV20-1, with D possibly being TRBD2 (5 bases). Per the germline V gene, CDR1 is DFQATT and CDR2 is SNEGSKA (reference sequence). The CDR3 consists of 14 residues. Trimming took off 2 bases at V and 6 bases at J, with 17 bases between the two ends. For the CDR3, the DNA is TGCAGTGCTAGAATGGAAGGGTATGGACTCGAGCAGTACTTC. It specifies CSARMEGYGLEQYF.

This clonotype was counted between two and nine times. The chain recombines TRBV24-1 with TRBJ2-2, with 7 bases that match TRBD2. Germline trimming cut 3 bases from V and 4 bases from J; bases unmatched to any gene: 10. This CDR3 has 17 residues. Germline V CDR1 and CDR2: KGHDR, SFDVKD. The CDR3 loop reads CATSDSGTASVTGELFF. The CDR3 nucleotides read TGTGCCACCAGTGATAGCGGGACGGCCTCGGTCACCGGGGAGCTGTTTTTT.

The gene calls are TRBV27 and TRBJ1-1, with D hard to call. The CDR3 is 13 residues long. Germline CDR1 reads MNHEY; CDR2 reads SMNVEV (reference sequence). V was pared by 3 bases and J by 3 bases, with 8 bases between. CDR3 DNA: TGTGCCAGCAGTTTCAGTAGCCACACTGAAGCTTTCTTT. Amino acid sequence: CASSFSSHTEAFF.

A few counts support this clonotype. The CDR3 reads CASSQDPASGDEVVYEQYF. In DNA, the CDR3 is TGTGCCAGCAGCCAAGACCCTGCTAGCGGGGACGAAGTTGTCTACGAGCAGTACTTC. This rearrangement joins TRBV14 to TRBJ2-7, with TRBD2 matching over 9 bases. The CDR3 covers 19 residues. J gave up 3 bases and V 0 bases, and 15 bases lay outside the gene matches. Per the germline V gene, CDR1 is SGHDN and CDR2 is FVKESK.

The chain joins TRBV27 to TRBJ1-2; D might be TRBD1 (6 bases). The germline V and J ends were trimmed by 4 bases and 7 bases, with 16 bases remaining between them. From germline, CDR1 is MNHEY and CDR2 SMNVEV (reference sequence). The length of the CDR3 is 14 residues. In DNA form, the CDR3 reads TGTGCCAGCAGTTCCGGCACAGGGTTTTCTGGCTACACCTTC. Translating it yields CASSSGTGFSGYTF.

This clonotype was seen more than once but under ten times. V and J are TRBV25-1 and TRBJ2-7, with TRBD2 identical over 12 bases. The V gene end was trimmed by 5 bases and the J gene end by 2 bases; junction bases not matched to a gene: 7. CDR3 length equals 16 residues. CDR1 is MGHDK, CDR2 SYGVNS, per germline. In nucleotides, the CDR3 is TGTGCCAGCAGTACGACTAGCGGGAGTGAAACCTACGAGCAGTACTTC. As protein: CASSTTSGSETYEQYF.

The chain has TRBV6-2 or TRBV6-3 and TRBJ1-4; perhaps TRBD1 as D (5 bases). This CDR3 spans 12 amino acids. From germline, CDR1 is MNHEY and CDR2 SVGEGT. V lost 8 bases and J lost 13, with 17 bases in between. DNA of the CDR3: TGTGCCAGCGGGGGATCCGGGATTGGACTGTTTTTT. This encodes CASGGSGIGLFF.

This clonotype was picked up many times. V and J are TRBV20-1 and TRBJ1-1, with 9 bases identical to TRBD1. This CDR3 has 13 residues. The germline V gene encodes CDR1 DFQATT and CDR2 SNEGSKA (reference sequence). V lost 4 bases to trimming and J lost 6 bases; unmatched junction nucleotides: 6. The DNA for the CDR3 is TGCAGTGCTAACAGGGGGCACTGGGCTGAAGCTTTCTTT. Translation: CSANRGHWAEAFF.

This clonotype was seen only a few times. The chain carries TRBV20-1 and TRBJ1-3; D gene ambiguous. Looked up from germline, CDR1 is DFQATT and CDR2 is SNEGSKA (reference sequence). Trimming cost V 0 bases and J 2 bases, with 11 bases left between them. The CDR3 covers 15 residues. CDR3 sequence reads: CSARDIKEAGNTIYF. The CDR3 DNA reads TGCAGTGCTAGAGATATTAAGGAGGCTGGAAACACCATATATTTT.

This clonotype has more than one count but fewer than ten. This chain links TRBV6-1 with TRBJ1-1, with a possible D match to TRBD1 (5 bases). Germline loops: CDR1 MNHNS, CDR2 SASEGT. This CDR3 spans 15 amino acids. Trimming cost V 8 bases and J 1 base, with 17 bases left between them. CDR3 region: CASGRGGIQNTEAFF. CDR3 sequence (DNA): TGTGCCAGCGGTCGGGGGGGGATCCAGAACACTGAAGCTTTCTTT.

This clonotype has ten or more counts. The chain has TRBV15 and TRBJ1-1, with 9 bases matching TRBD1. The length of the CDR3 is 17 residues. Germline assignment: CDR1 LNHNV and CDR2 YYDKDF (reference sequence). V trimming: 1 base; J trimming: 3 bases; junction bases outside the gene matches: 9. The CDR3: CATSRAGQGVGYTEAFF. The CDR3 DNA sequence: TGTGCCACCAGCAGAGCGGGACAGGGTGTCGGGTACACTGAAGCTTTCTTT.